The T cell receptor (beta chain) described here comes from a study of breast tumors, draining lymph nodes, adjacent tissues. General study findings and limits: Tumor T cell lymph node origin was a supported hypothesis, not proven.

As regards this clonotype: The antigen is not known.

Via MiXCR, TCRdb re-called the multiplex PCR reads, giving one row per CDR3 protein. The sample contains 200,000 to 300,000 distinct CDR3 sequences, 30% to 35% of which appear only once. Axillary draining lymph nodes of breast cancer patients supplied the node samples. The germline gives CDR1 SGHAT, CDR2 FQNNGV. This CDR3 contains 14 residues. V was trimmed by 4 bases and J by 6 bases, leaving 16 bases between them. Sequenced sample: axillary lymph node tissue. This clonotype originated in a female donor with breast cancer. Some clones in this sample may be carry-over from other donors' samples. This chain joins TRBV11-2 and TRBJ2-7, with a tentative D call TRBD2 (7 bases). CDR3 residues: CASSSRGASGEQYF. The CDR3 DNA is TGTGCCAGCAGCTCACGGGGGGCATCGGGCGAGCAGTACTTC. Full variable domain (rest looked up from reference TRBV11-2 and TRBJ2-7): EAGVAQSPRYKIIEKRQSVAFWCNPISGHATLYWYQQILGQGPKLLIQFQNNGVVDDSQLPKDRFSAERLKGVDSTLKIQPAKLEDSAVYLCASSSRGASGEQYFGPGTRLTVT.